Presented here are 18 T cell receptor beta chains from one specimen sequenced in a study of early T cells in non-severe SARS-CoV-2 infection (dated by TCRdb to the early 2020s). Library generation was performed with 5' RACE. Sequenced using a NextSeq 500. TCRdb handled the public reads itself, with Q25 trimming in fastp and clone calling in MiXCR, and kept productive beta chains. All rows with the same CDR3 protein become a single entry with the most common DNA and genes. The sample has some 82,000 distinct CDR3 sequences on record, about 12% of them singletons. The top ten clonotypes cover 4.4% of the sample. The specimen was whole blood, collected at baseline. These receptors were collected from an adult who was a healthcare worker with PCR-confirmed SARS-CoV-2 infection or an uninfected control (not recorded which).

The V gene is TRBV16, the J gene TRBJ1-3, with TRBD1 as a possible D gene (5 bases). This CDR3 is 14 amino acids long. Germline values: CDR1 KGHSY, CDR2 FQNENV. V was trimmed by 4 bases and J by 2 bases, leaving 9 bases between them. CDR3 loop: CASSLTETGNTIYF. DNA of the CDR3: TGTGCCAGCAGCCTGACAGAGACTGGAAACACCATATATTTT.

V gene TRBV5-6 combines with J gene TRBJ1-1; D is perhaps TRBD1 (5 bases). This CDR3 has 15 amino acids. Trimming pared 1 base from V and 5 bases from J, leaving 15 bases between. From germline, CDR1 is SGHDT and CDR2 YYEEEE. The CDR3 is CASSLTGYVGTEAFF. Written as DNA, the CDR3 is TGTGCCAGCAGCTTGACAGGCTACGTAGGTACTGAAGCTTTCTTT. Supplemented by reference TRBV5-6 and TRBJ1-1, the full variable domain reads DAGVTQSPTHLIKTRGQQVTLRCSPKSGHDTVSWYQQALGQGPQFIFQYYEEEERQRGNFPDRFSGHQFPNYSSELNVNALLLGDSALYLCASSLTGYVGTEAFFGQGTRLTVV.

Ten or more counts support this clonotype. This chain connects TRBV12-3 or TRBV12-4 to TRBJ2-2; D ambiguous. The CDR3 is 17 amino acids. V was cut by 1 base and J by 1 base, with 13 bases left in between. In nucleotides, the CDR3 is TGTGCCAGCAGTTTAGGATCTGCCCCGGGGAACACCGGGGAGCTGTTTTTT. This translates into CASSLGSAPGNTGELFF.

This clonotype was seen more than once but under ten times. The J gene is TRBJ1-2, the V gene TRBV20-1; the match to TRBD1 covers 8 bases. Germline CDR1 reads DFQATT; CDR2 reads SNEGSKA (reference sequence). The CDR3 is 14 residues long. Losses at the gene ends were 6 bases for V and 3 bases for J; bases not matched to a gene: 9. The CDR3 here is CSAKDRGPYYGYTF. CDR3 in DNA: TGCAGTGCCAAAGACAGGGGCCCCTACTATGGCTACACCTTC.

The rearrangement links TRBV5-4 to TRBJ2-3; D may be TRBD2 (5 bases). Germline-derived CDR1 and CDR2 are SGHNT and YYREEE (reference sequence). Trimming pared 3 bases from V and 2 bases from J, leaving 16 bases between. The CDR3 runs to 16 residues. The DNA for the CDR3 is TGTGCCAGCAGCTACTACGGGGTTGCAGACACAGATACGCAGTATTTT. As protein: CASSYYGVADTDTQYF.

This clonotype turned up a few times. The V gene is TRBV27, the J gene TRBJ1-2; TRBD1 aligns across 7 bases. Germline-derived CDR1 and CDR2 are MNHEY and SMNVEV (reference sequence). This CDR3 region has 15 residues. With V trimmed by 4 bases and J by 5 bases, 10 bases remained unmatched. The CDR3 protein is CASSSPRQGWYGYTF. The CDR3, as DNA: TGTGCCAGCAGTTCCCCCCGACAGGGTTGGTATGGCTACACCTTC.

This clonotype was counted many times. V usage is TRBV12-2 and J usage is TRBJ2-2; TRBD2 is taken as the D call from the table, unchecked against the DNA. TRBV12-2 is listed as a pseudogene. The length of the CDR3 is 18 residues. The CDR3 DNA reads as TGTGCAAGTCGCTTACCCCGGGACTCTCCGAGGGATACCGGGGAGCTGTTTTTT. Translation gives CASRLPRDSPRDTGELFF.

This clonotype turned up a few times. The CDR3 DNA is TGCGCCAGCAGCTTCTACCCAAGGGAGACCCAGTACTTC. It is translated as CASSFYPRETQYF. The chain employs TRBV5-1 and TRBJ2-5; D is unresolved. CDR1 is SGHRS and CDR2 is YFSETQ in the germline V gene. Deletions cut 2 bases from V and 5 bases from J, with 10 bases between. The CDR3 is 13 amino acids.

This clonotype occurred a few times. This sequence joins TRBV12-3 or TRBV12-4 and TRBJ2-1, with 12 bases aligning to TRBD2. This CDR3 is 17 amino acids long. J was trimmed by 0 bases and V by 2 bases; bases with no gene match: 2. In DNA, the CDR3 is TGTGCCAGCAGTTTACTGGGACTAGCGGGCTCCTACAATGAGCAGTTCTTC. This codes for CASSLLGLAGSYNEQFF.

This clonotype appeared a few times. V gene TRBV24-1 combines with J gene TRBJ2-3; 9 bases fit TRBD2. The V gene's germline CDR1 is KGHDR and CDR2 SFDVKD. Losses at the gene ends were 5 bases for V and 5 bases for J; bases not matched to a gene: 7. The CDR3 length is 15 residues. CDR3 sequence reads: CATSGTSVPIDTQYF. The CDR3 nucleotides are TGTGCCACCAGTGGGACTAGCGTGCCCATAGATACGCAGTATTTT.

The chain couples TRBV6-1 to TRBJ2-5, with 9 nucleotides matching TRBD1. CDR3 length: 14 amino acids. Germline V gene lookup returns CDR1 MNHNS and CDR2 SASEGT. With V trimmed by 3 bases and J by 5 bases, 4 bases remained unmatched. The CDR3 nucleotides read TGTGCCAGCAGTGAGACAGGGACAGGGGAGACCCAGTACTTC. Amino acid sequence: CASSETGTGETQYF.

This chain uses TRBV5-1 with TRBJ2-7; tentative D call: TRBD1 (6 bases). V lost 2 bases and J lost 7, with 16 bases in between. The V gene's germline CDR1 is SGHRS and CDR2 YFSETQ. The CDR3 contains 14 residues. The CDR3 nucleotides read TGCGCCAGCAGCTTACAGGGTGTTCCCTTGGAGCAGTACTTC. Its protein product is CASSLQGVPLEQYF.

This clonotype was counted at least ten times. The chain recombines TRBV2 with TRBJ2-6, with 9 nucleotides matching TRBD2. This CDR3 comprises 17 residues. Germline trimming cut 3 bases from V and 1 base from J; bases unmatched to any gene: 4. The V gene's germline CDR1 is SNHLY and CDR2 FYNNEI. CDR3 bases: TGTGCCAGCAGTGATCCGGGACTAGCTTCTGGGGCCAACGTCCTGACTTTC. Its translation: CASSDPGLASGANVLTF.

This chain uses TRBV6-1 with TRBJ2-7; a possible D gene is TRBD2 (5 bases). This CDR3 is built from 15 residues. In germline, CDR1 is MNHNS, CDR2 SASEGT. V was clipped by 1 base and J by 2 bases, with 12 bases between them. CDR3 DNA sequence: TGTGCCAGCAGTGAAGGGTTAGAGCGGACCTACGAGCAGTACTTC. It is translated as CASSEGLERTYEQYF.

This clonotype was observed a few times. The rearrangement joins TRBV12-3 or TRBV12-4 to TRBJ1-1; 12 bases fit TRBD1. CDR3 length: 15 amino acids. V trimming: 1 base; J trimming: 12 bases; junction bases outside the gene matches: 9. CDR3 protein: CASSLGGTGGSRTFF. In DNA, the CDR3 is TGTGCCAGCAGTTTAGGGGGGACAGGGGGCAGTAGGACTTTCTTT.

This clonotype was observed a handful of times. V usage is TRBV29-1 and J usage is TRBJ2-7; a possible D gene is TRBD2 (6 bases). This CDR3 is 15 amino acids long. V was pared by 4 bases and J by 3 bases, with 19 bases between. Looked up from germline, CDR1 is SQVTM and CDR2 is ANQGSEA. The CDR3 DNA reads TGCAGCGTTGGGGGCGGAGGGCCGGCTAACTACGAGCAGTACTTC. This translates into CSVGGGGPANYEQYF.

This clonotype has a count of ten or more. This chain links TRBV11-3 with TRBJ2-1, with D possibly TRBD2 on 5 matching bases. This CDR3 contains 13 residues. Germline V lookup: CDR1 SGHNT, CDR2 YENEEA. The V and J ends lost 2 bases and 8 bases respectively, with 10 bases between them. CDR3 sequence: CASSLRLRDEQFF. The CDR3 coding sequence is TGTGCCAGCAGCTTAAGGTTGCGGGATGAGCAGTTCTTC. The full variable domain, completed using reference TRBV11-3 and TRBJ2-1, is EAGVVQSPRYKIIEKKQPVAFWCNPISGHNTLYWYLQNLGQGPELLIRYENEEAVDDSQLPKDRFSAERLKGVDSTLKIQPAELGDSAVYLCASSLRLRDEQFFGPGTRLTVL.

This clonotype was seen a handful of times. The rearrangement links TRBV7-9 to TRBJ2-7; D unclear. Trimming shortened V by 3 bases and J by 5 bases, and 11 bases separated the two germline ends. This CDR3 spans 13 amino acids. Looked up from germline, CDR1 is SEHNR and CDR2 is FQNEAQ (reference sequence). DNA for the CDR3: TGTGCCAGCAGCTTCGTAGGGATCCACGAGCAGTACTTC. Translated: CASSFVGIHEQYF.